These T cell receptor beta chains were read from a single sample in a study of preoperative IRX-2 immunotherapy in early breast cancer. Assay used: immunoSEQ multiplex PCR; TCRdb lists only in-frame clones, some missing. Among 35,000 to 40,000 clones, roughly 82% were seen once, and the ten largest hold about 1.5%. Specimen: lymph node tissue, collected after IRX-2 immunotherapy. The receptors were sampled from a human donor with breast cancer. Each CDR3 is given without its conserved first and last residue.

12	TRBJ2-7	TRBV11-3	ASTQTGIYYEQY
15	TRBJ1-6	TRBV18	ASSSLTVSSYNSPLH
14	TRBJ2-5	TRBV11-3	ASSLVLAGVPGTQY
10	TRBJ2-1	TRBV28	ASRSSGAVQF
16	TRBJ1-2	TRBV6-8	ASRDDRGRGARNYGYT
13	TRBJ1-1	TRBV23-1	ASSPKRTGNTEAF
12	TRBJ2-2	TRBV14	ASRASANTGELF
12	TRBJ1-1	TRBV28	ASSTIYRGTEAF
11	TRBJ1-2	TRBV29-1	SVGIGVNYGYT
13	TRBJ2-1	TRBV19	ASSGTGETYNEQF
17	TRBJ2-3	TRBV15	ATSRDRTSGGPSTDTQY